This TCR beta chain was documented in a study of Ad26.COV2.S vaccination and SARS-CoV-2 variants. Study overall: Intramuscular Ad26.COV2.S doses were given once or twice, 56 days apart. Study outcomes and limitations: Whether participants received vaccine or placebo, their non-spike TCR breadth was similar. There was reportedly substantial breadth in spike-specific CD8+ and CD4+ T cell responses after vaccination.

Using immunoSEQ multiplex PCR, the repertoire was profiled, and TCRdb retains in-frame clones only, with some absent. The sample has 350,000 to 400,000 clones, 88% seen once. Germline CDR1 is SNHLY and CDR2 is FYNNEI. V was pared by 10 bases and J by 1 base, with 7 bases between. The CDR3 consists of 11 residues. In regard to this clone: Its antigen is unidentified.

Described treatment: some 19 received Ad26.COV2.S at low or high dose, single or two shots; about 5 received placebo; per-sample allocation not given. Specimens were obtained on day 63 following the first vaccine or placebo injection. The sequenced sample was peripheral blood, obtained in a trial of Ad26.COV2.S vaccine versus placebo. V and J are TRBV2 and TRBJ1-1; D possibly corresponds to TRBD1 (6 bases). This TCR was recovered from a person between 18 and 65 years old who received the Ad26.COV2.S COVID-19 vaccine or a placebo. As DNA, the CDR3 is TGTGCCACGGACAGGAACACTGAAGCTTTCTTT. Protein: CATDRNTEAFF.